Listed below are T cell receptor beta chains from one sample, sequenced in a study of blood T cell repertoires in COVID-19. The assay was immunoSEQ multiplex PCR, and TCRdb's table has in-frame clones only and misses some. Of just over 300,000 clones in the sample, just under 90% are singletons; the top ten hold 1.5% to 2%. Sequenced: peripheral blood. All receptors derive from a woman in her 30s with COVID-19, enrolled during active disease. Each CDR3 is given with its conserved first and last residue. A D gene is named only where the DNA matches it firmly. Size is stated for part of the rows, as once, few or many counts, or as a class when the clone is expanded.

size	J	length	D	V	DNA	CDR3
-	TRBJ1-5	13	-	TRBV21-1	TGTGCCAGCTCCATGGCGCGGTTTCAGCCCCAGCATTTT	CASSMARFQPQHF
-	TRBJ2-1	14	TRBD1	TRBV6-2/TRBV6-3	TGTGCCAGCAGTCTAGGACAGGATTACAATGAGCAGTTCTTC	CASSLGQDYNEQFF
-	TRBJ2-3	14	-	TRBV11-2	TGTGCCAGCAGCTACTATAGCGCTCGGGATACGCAGTATTTT	CASSYYSARDTQYF
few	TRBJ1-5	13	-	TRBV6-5	TGTGCCAGCAGGGGCAGCGGGGGGGGAGCCCAGCATTTT	CASRGSGGGAQHF
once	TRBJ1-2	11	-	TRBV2	TGTGCCACCCCAATAAGGGGCGGCTACACCTTC	CATPIRGGYTF
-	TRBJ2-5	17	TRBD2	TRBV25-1	TGTGCCAGCAGCCCGGCGGGAGTGGGCCCGTACCAAGAGACCCAGTACTTC	CASSPAGVGPYQETQYF
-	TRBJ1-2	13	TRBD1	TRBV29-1	TGCAGCGTTGAGGGAGAACAGGGGGGCGGCTACACCTTC	CSVEGEQGGGYTF
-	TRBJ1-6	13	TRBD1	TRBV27	TGTGCCAGCAGCCACAGGGGTTATTCACCCCTCCACTTT	CASSHRGYSPLHF
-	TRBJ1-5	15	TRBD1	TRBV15	TGTGCCACCAGCAGAGCCGGACAGGCAAATCAGCCCCAGCATTTT	CATSRAGQANQPQHF
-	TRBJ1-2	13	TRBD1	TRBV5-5	TGTGCCAGCAGTTTAGGACAGGGCTTCGGCTACACCTTC	CASSLGQGFGYTF
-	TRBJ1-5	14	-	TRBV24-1	TGTGCCACCAGTGAAGGGGGAAGCAATCAGCCCCAGCATTTT	CATSEGGSNQPQHF
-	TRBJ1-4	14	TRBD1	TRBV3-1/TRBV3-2	TGTGCCAGCAGGGGGGGGACAGGGTATGAAAAACTGTTTTTT	CASRGGTGYEKLFF
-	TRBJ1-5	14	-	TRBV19	TGTGCCAGTAGTATAGAGGGGGGGCCTCAGCCCCAGCATTTT	CASSIEGGPQPQHF
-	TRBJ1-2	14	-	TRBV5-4	TGTGCCAGCAGCTTTGGGGAGAGAGGCTATGGCTACACCTTC	CASSFGERGYGYTF
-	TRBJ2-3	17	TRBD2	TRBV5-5	TGTGCCAGCAGCTATCGAGCGGGGCGCTCTAGCACAGATACGCAGTATTTT	CASSYRAGRSSTDTQYF
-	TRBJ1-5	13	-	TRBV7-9	TGTGCCAGCAGCTTAGGTGGAGGACAGCCCCAGCATTTT	CASSLGGGQPQHF
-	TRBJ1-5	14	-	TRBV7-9	TGTGCCAGCAGTTCTGGGGCGAGCAATCAGCCCCAGCATTTT	CASSSGASNQPQHF
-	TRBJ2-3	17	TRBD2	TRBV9	TGTGCCAGCAGCGTAGGCCTAGCGGGGGGTAGCACAGATACGCAGTATTTT	CASSVGLAGGSTDTQYF
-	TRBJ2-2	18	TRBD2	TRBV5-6	TGTGCCAGCAGCCAGGGACTAGCGGGGCGCCTTAACACCGGGGAGCTGTTTTTT	CASSQGLAGRLNTGELFF
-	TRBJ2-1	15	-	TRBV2	TGTGCCAGCAGCCAGGGGGGACAGTCCTACAATGAGCAGTTCTTC	CASSQGGQSYNEQFF
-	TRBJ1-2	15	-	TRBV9	TGTGCCAGCAGCGAAACAGTGGAGGCAGGCTATGGCTACACCTTC	CASSETVEAGYGYTF
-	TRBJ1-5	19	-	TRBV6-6	TGTGCCAGCAGTCCGGCCCGACGGGGGGCCGGTTATAGCAATCAGCCCCAGCATTTT	CASSPARRGAGYSNQPQHF
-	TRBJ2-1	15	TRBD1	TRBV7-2	TGTGCCAGCAGTGACTGGACAGGGGCCTACAATGAGCAGTTCTTC	CASSDWTGAYNEQFF
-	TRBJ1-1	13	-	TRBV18	TGTGCCAGCTCAGCTACAGAGAACACTGAAGCTTTCTTT	CASSATENTEAFF
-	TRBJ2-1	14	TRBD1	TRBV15	TGTGCCACCAGCCCGGGACAGCCTAGGAATGAGCAGTTCTTC	CATSPGQPRNEQFF
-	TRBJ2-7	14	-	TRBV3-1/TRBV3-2	TGTGCCAGCAGCCAAGGCGGGGCCGGGTACGAGCAGTACTTC	CASSQGGAGYEQYF
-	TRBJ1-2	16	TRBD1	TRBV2	TGTGCCAGCAGCCGGACCGGGACAGTCACCCTGGCGGGCTACACCTTC	CASSRTGTVTLAGYTF
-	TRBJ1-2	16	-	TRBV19	TGTGCCAGTGGGGTGAGGGATAATCTTGTCGGCTATGGCTACACCTTC	CASGVRDNLVGYGYTF
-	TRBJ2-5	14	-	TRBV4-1	TGCGCCAGCAGCCAAGGAGAAGCGCAGGGGACCCAGTACTTC	CASSQGEAQGTQYF
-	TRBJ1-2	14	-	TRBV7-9	TGTGCCAGCAGCTTAGGCCCAGGGGACTATGGCTACACCTTC	CASSLGPGDYGYTF
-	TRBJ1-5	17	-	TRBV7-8	TGTGCCAGCAGCCCCTCTTTGAGTGCGGGGGCTAATCAGCCCCAGCATTTT	CASSPSLSAGANQPQHF
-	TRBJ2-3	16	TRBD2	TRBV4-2	TGTGCCAGCAGCCAAGGACTAGCGCGCGCAGGAGAGACGCAGTATTTT	CASSQGLARAGETQYF
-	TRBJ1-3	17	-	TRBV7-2	TGTGCCAGCAGCTTAGAGTCTTCAGGGTTGGCTGGAAACACCATATATTTT	CASSLESSGLAGNTIYF
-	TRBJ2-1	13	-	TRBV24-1	TGTGCCACCAGTGCCTCCGGGTACAATGAGCAGTTCTTC	CATSASGYNEQFF
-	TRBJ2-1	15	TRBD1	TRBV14	TGTGCCAGCAGCCAAGGGGGGACAGGGAGGTATGAGCAGTTCTTC	CASSQGGTGRYEQFF
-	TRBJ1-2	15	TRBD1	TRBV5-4	TGTGCCAGCAGCTTATCCACAGGGGGCACCGATGGCTACACCTTC	CASSLSTGGTDGYTF
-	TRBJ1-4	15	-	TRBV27	TGTGCCAGCAGTTTCTCAACAGGACCTAATGAAAAACTGTTTTTT	CASSFSTGPNEKLFF
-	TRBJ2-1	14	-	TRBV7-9	TGTGCCAGCAGCCCCGACGGGTTCTACAATGAGCAGTTCTTC	CASSPDGFYNEQFF
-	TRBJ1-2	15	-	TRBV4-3	TGCGCCAGCAGCCAAGATTGGCCGGGTTCCTATGGCTACACCTTC	CASSQDWPGSYGYTF
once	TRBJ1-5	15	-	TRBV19	TGTGCCAGTACCCCCGGACAGAGAGGATATCAGCCCCAGCATTTT	CASTPGQRGYQPQHF
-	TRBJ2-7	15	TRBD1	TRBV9	TGTGCCAGCAGCGTAGGGACAGGTAGTGGCTACGAGCAGTACTTC	CASSVGTGSGYEQYF
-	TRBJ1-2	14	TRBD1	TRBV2	TGTGCCAGCAACCTAGGGACAGGGTCTCCTGGCTACACCTTC	CASNLGTGSPGYTF
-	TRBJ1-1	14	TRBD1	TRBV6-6	TGTGCCAGCAGTTACTCTTCAGGGGGCAGAGAAGCTTTCTTT	CASSYSSGGREAFF
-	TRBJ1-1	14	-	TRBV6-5	TGTGCCAGCAGACAGGACATCGTGAACACTGAAGCTTTCTTT	CASRQDIVNTEAFF
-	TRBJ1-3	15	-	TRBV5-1	TGCGCCAGCAGCTTGGCCGACAGGAAGGGAAACACCATATATTTT	CASSLADRKGNTIYF
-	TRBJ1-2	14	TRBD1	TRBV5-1	TGCGCCAGCAGCTCAATGACAGGGGAAGATGGCTACACCTTC	CASSSMTGEDGYTF
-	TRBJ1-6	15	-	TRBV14	TGTGCCAGCAGCCAAGAAGCAGGGTGGAATTCACCCCTCCACTTT	CASSQEAGWNSPLHF
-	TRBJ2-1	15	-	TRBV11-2	TGTGCCAGCAGTCAGACCGGGGGGCCCTACAATGAGCAGTTCTTC	CASSQTGGPYNEQFF
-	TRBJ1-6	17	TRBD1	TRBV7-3	TGTGCCAGCAGCTTACGGCCCCGACACAGGGGTGATTCACCCCTCCACTTT	CASSLRPRHRGDSPLHF
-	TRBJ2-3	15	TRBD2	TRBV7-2	TGTGCCAGCAGCTTAGTTGGGACTACCGCAGATACGCAGTATTTT	CASSLVGTTADTQYF
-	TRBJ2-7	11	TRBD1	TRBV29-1	TGCAGCGTAGTCGGACAGGGGGAGCAGTACTTC	CSVVGQGEQYF